A single T cell receptor beta chain is shown here with its context. This record comes from a study of cytomegalovirus exposure and HLA in healthy donors. Primers for the PCR totalled 60 Vbeta and 13 Jbeta. The data were produced by immunoSEQ multiplex PCR, yet TCRdb's version contains in-frame clones alone and is incomplete. The sample has under 150,000 clones; nearly 80% are singletons. The material sequenced was PBMCs. This sequence was found in a woman under 40 in good health and CMV-seropositive.

The CDR3 nucleotides are TGTGCCAGTAGTACTCGCAGCGATAATTCACCCCTCCACTTT. Amino acids: CASSTRSDNSPLHF. The J gene is TRBJ1-6, the V gene TRBV19; D uncertain. The V and J ends lost 4 bases and 5 bases respectively, with 9 bases between them. The CDR3 is 14 residues long. In germline, CDR1 is LNHDA, CDR2 SQIVND (reference sequence).